This TCR beta chain originates from a study of T-cell reconstitution after alpha-beta-depleted transplantation in children. Researchers prepared the TCRbeta library using unique molecular identifiers, the study reports. TCRdb independently ran MiXCR on the PCR reads; one entry per CDR3 protein. The sample contains under 850,000 distinct CDR3 sequences, 10% to 15% of which appear only once. Study-level results: Newly generated T cells supplied most T-cell counts and diversity one year post-transplant.

V dropped 4 bases and J dropped 5 bases, with 18 bases sitting between them. The germline V gene encodes CDR1 DFQATT and CDR2 SNEGSKA (reference sequence). There are 15 residues in the CDR3. Concerning this clonotype itself: Its antigen is not identified.

Sample: PBMCs, taken before TCRalphabeta/CD19-depleted stem cell transplant. The V call is TRBV20-1, the J call TRBJ2-1, with D uncertain. The TCR originated in a girl aged 2 to 10 with congenital amegakaryocytic thrombocytopenia, due to receive a stem cell transplant. CDR3 in amino acids: CSATVPGLKNNEQFF. CDR3 sequence (DNA): TGCAGTGCTACCGTCCCGGGCCTAAAGAACAATGAGCAGTTCTTC.